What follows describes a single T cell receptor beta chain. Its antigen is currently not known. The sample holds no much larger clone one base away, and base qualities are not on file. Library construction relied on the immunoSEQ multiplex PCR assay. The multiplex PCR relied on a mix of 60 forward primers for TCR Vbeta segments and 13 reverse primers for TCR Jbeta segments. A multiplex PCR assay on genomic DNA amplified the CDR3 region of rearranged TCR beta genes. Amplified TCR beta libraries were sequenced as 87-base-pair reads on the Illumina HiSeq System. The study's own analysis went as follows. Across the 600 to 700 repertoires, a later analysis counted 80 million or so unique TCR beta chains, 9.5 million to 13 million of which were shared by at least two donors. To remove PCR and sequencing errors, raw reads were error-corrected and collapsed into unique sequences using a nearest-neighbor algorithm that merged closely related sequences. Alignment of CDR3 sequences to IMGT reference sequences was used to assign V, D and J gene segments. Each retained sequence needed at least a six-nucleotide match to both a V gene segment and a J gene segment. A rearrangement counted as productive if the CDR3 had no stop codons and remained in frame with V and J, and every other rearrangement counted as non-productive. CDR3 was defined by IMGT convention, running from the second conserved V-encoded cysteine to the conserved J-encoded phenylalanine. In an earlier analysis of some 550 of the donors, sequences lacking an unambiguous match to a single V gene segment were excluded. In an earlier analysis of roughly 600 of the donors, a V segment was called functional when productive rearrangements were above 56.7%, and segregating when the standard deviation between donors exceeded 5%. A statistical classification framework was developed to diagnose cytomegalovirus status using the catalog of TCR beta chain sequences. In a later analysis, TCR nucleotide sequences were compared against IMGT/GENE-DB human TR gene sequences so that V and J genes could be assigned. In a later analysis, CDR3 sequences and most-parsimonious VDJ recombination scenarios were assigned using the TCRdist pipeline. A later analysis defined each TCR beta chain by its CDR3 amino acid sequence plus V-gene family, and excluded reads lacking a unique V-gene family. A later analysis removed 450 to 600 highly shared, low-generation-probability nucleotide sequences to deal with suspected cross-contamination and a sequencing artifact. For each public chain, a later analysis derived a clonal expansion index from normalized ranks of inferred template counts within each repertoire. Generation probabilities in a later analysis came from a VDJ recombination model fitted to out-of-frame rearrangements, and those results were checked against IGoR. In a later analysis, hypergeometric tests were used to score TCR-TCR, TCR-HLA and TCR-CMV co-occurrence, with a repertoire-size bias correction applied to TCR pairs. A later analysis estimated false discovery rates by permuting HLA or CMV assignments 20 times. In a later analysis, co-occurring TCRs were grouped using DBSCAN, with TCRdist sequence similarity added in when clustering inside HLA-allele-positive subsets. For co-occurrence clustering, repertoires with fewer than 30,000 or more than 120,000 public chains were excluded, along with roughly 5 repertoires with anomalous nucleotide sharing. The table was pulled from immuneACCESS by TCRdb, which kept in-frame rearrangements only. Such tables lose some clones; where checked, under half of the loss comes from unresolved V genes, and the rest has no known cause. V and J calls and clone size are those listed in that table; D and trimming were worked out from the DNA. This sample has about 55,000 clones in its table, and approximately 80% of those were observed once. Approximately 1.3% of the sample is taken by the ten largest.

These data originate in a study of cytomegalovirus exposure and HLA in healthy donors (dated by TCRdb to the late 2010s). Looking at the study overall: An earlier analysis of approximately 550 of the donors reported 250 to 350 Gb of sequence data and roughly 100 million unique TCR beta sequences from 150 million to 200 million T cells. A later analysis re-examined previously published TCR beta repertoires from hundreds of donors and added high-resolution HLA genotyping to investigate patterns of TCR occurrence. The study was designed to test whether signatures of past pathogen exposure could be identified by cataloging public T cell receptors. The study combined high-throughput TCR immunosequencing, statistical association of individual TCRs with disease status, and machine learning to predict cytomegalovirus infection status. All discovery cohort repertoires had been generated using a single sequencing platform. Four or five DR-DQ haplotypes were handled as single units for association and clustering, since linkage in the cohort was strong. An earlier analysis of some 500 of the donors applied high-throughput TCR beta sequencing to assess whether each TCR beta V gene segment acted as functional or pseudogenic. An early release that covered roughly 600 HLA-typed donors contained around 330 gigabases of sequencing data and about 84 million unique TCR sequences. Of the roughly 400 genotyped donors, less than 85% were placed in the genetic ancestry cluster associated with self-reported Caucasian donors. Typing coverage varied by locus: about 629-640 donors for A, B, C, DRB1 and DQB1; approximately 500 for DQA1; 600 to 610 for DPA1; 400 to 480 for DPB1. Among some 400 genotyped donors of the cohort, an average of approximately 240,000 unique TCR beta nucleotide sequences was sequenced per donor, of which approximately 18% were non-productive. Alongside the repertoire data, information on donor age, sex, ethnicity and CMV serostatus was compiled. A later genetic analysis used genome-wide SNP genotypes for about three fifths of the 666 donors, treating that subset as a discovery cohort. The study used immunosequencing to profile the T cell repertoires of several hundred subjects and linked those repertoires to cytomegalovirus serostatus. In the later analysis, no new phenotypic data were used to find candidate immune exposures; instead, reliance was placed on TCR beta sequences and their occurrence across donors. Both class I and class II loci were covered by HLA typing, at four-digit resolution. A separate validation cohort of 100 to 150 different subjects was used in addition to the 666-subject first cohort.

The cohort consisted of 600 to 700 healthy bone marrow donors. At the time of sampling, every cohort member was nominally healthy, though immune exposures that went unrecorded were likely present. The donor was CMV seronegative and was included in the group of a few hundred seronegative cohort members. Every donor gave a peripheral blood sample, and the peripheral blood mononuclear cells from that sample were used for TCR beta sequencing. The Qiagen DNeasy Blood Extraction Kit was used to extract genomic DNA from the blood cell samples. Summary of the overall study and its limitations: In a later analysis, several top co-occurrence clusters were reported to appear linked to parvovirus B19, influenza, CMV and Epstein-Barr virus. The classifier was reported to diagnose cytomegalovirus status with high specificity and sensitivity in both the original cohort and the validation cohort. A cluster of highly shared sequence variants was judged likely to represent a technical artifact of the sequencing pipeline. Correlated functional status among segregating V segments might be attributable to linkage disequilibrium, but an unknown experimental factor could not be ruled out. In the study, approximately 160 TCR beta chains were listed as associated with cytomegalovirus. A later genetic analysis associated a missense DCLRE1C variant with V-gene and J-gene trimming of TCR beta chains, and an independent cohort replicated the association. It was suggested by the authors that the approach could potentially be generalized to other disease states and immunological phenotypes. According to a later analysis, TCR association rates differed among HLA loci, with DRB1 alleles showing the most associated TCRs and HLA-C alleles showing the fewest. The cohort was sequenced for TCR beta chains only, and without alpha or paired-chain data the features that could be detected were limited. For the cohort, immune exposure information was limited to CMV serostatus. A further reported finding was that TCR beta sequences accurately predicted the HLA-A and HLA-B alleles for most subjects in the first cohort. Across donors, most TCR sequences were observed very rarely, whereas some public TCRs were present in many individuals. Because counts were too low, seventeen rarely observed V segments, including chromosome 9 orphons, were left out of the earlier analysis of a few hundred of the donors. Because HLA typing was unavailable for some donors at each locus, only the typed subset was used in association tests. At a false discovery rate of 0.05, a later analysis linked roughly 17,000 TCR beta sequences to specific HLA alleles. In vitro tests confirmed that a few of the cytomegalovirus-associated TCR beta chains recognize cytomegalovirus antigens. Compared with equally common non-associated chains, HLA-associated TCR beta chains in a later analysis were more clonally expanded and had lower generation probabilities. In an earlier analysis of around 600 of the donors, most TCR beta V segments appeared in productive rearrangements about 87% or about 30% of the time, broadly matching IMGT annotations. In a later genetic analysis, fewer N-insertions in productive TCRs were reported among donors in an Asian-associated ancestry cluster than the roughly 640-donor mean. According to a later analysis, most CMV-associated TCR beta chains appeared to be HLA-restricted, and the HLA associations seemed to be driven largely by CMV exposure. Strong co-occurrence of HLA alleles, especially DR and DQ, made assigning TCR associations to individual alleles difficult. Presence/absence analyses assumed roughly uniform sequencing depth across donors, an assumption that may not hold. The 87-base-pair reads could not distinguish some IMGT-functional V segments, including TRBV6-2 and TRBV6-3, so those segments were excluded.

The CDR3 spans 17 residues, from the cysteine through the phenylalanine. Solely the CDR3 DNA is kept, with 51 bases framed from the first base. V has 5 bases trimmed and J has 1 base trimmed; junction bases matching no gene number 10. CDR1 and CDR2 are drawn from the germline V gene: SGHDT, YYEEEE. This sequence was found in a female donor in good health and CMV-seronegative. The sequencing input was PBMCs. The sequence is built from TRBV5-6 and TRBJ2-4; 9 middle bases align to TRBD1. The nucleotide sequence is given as TGTGCCAGCAGGGGGACAGGGAGTCGTCGGGCCAAAAACATTCAGTACTTC. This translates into CASRGTGSRRAKNIQYF.